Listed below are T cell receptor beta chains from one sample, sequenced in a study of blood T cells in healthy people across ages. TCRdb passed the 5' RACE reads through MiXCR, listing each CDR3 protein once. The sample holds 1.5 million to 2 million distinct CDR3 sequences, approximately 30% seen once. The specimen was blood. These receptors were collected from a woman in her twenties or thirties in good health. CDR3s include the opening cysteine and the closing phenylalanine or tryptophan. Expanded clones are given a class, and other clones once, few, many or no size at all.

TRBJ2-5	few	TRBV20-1	CSAKNGQQEAQYF
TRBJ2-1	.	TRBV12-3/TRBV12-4	CASSLISTEQFF
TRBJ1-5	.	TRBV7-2	CASSLGPRGNQPQHF
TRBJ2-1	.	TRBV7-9	CASSPRDRDLPEQFF
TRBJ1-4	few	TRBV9	CASSTPGQGRTNEKLFF
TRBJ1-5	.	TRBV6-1	CASRKDRGGQPQHF
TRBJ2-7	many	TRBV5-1	CASSTGTINSYEQYF
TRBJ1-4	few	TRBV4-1	CASSQDRYRSNEKLFF
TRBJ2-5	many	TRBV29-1	CSVSGSTETQYF
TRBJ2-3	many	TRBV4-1	CASSQVALGTGSTDTQYF
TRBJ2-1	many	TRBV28	CASSYVFGGTGSYNEQFF
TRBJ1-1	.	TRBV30	CAWSEQGNTEAFF
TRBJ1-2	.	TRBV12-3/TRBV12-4	CASSRDRFGYTF
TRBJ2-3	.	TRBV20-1	CSAGLPGTVDTQYF
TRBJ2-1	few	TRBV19	CASSIDQGGGPYNEQFF
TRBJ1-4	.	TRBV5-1	CASSWGTGREKLFF
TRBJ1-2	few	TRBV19	CASSPGQIANYGYTF
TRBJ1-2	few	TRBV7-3	CASSSREGYGYTF
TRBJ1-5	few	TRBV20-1	CSARAGGSIYSNQPQHF
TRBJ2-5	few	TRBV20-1	CSAPGRAGGLETQYF
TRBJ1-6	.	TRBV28	CASTHRTGVYNSPLHF
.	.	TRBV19	CASSWGPYNEQYF